This T cell receptor beta chain derives from a study of T cells after yellow fever vaccination. This clonotype has only a few counts. Its antigen is not known. Study-wide findings and caveats: Most clones from primary vaccination were detected again post-booster (roughly 95% CD4, about 88% CD8). The secondary T-cell response peaked on day 5, not day 15, but was weaker.

Conversion of TCR transcripts into cDNA relied on 5'RACE template switching, which added a universal primer site and UMIs. TCRdb itself ran the 5' RACE reads through MiXCR, one entry per CDR3 protein. The top ten hold about 15% of the sample, which has approximately 510,000 distinct CDR3 sequences, 20% to 25% seen once. The CDR3 is made up of 13 amino acids. The V end lost 0 bases, the J end lost 7 bases, and 5 bases lay between the germline ends. Germline V gene data show CDR1 as SGHDT and CDR2 as YYEEEE. The receptor comes from a man aged 18 to 35 who received the YFV17D yellow fever vaccine. This chain uses TRBV5-6 with TRBJ1-6; D gene uncertain. The sample consisted of PBMCs, taken less than 25 days after the first yellow fever vaccination. The DNA for the CDR3 is TGTGCCAGCAGCTTGGTGGAGAATTCACCCCTCCACTTT. Its translation is CASSLVENSPLHF.